This T cell receptor beta chain comes out of a study of T cell responses to AZD1222 COVID-19 vaccine. CDR1 and CDR2 from the germline V gene are MNHEY and SVGAGI. This CDR3 has 14 amino acids. Trimming took off 6 bases at V and 6 bases at J, with 17 bases between the two ends. Findings of the study overall: When two AZD1222 doses had been given, Spike-specific TCR breadth and depth rose. Repertoire sampling was restricted to post-peak T cell response timepoints. Seropositivity was recorded at baseline in only a handful of AZD1222 recipients. Clonal diversity was possibly underestimated, and white British individuals and females predominated among donors.

The data were produced by immunoSEQ multiplex PCR, yet TCRdb's version contains in-frame clones alone and is incomplete. Seen here are 70,000 to 95,000 clones, 85% to 90% observed once, and the top ten hold around 1.5%. About this clone: What it binds is unknown.

V gene TRBV6-5 combines with J gene TRBJ1-2; weak D call: TRBD1 (6 bases). The sequence was collected from an adult who received the AZD1222 COVID-19 vaccine. The source was peripheral blood, collected 28 days after the second AZD1222 dose. CDR3 DNA: TGTGCCAGCAGGGAGACAGGAGCGTCGGATGGCTACACCTTC. It translates to CASRETGASDGYTF.